These T cell receptor beta chains were read from a single sample in a study of regulatory T cells in long-lasting Graves disease. Each CDR3 protein is one row after TCRdb ran MiXCR on the multiplex PCR reads. The sample consists of about 470,000 distinct CDR3 sequences, less than 25% of them appearing once. Sequences were derived from peripheral blood mononuclear cells (PBMCs), sampled when the disease was refractory, from a patient treated with antithyroid drugs. The receptors stem from a female donor with Graves disease. The CDR3 runs from the conserved cysteine through the conserved F or W. D genes are given only for firm matches. The size entry is marked missing in some rows and otherwise reads once, few, many or a size class.

size | J | V | D | DNA | CDR3
many | TRBJ2-5 | TRBV28 | TRBD2 | TGTGCCAGCAGTTGGGGGGTGGGACTAGCGGGAGAAATTGGAGAGACCCAGTACTTC | CASSWGVGLAGEIGETQYF
many | TRBJ2-2 | TRBV2 | TRBD2 | TGTGCCAGCAGGCAAGCGGGAGGGAACACCGGGGAGCTGTTTTTT | CASRQAGGNTGELFF
many | TRBJ2-7 | TRBV6-5 | TRBD2 | TGTGCCAGCAGTTACTCTACTAGCGGCGAGCAGTACTTC | CASSYSTSGEQYF
many | TRBJ2-4 | TRBV28 | NA | TGTGCCAGCAGTTTGATTGCCGGGAACATTCAGTACTTC | CASSLIAGNIQYF
NA | TRBJ2-7 | TRBV3-1 | TRBD2 | TGTGCCAGCAGCCACGGGGAGGGCTCCTACGAGCAGTACTTC | CASSHGEGSYEQYF
NA | TRBJ1-5 | TRBV6-1 | NA | TGTGCCAGCAGTGGTGACAGGAGGCCCGATCAGCCCCAGCATTTT | CASSGDRRPDQPQHF
many | TRBJ2-7 | TRBV28 | NA | TGTGCCAGCAGTAACTTACTAACCTACGAGCAGTACTTC | CASSNLLTYEQYF
NA | TRBJ2-5 | TRBV7-9 | TRBD1 | TGTGCCAGCAGCTCGAACAGGGGACAAGAGACCCAGTACTTC | CASSSNRGQETQYF
many | TRBJ1-6 | TRBV2 | NA | TGTGCCAGCAGTGATTTTGACAGCAGCTCCTATAATTCACCCCTCCACTTT | CASSDFDSSSYNSPLHF
many | TRBJ2-1 | TRBV5-6 | NA | TGTGCCAGCAGCTTCCCCGGCAATGAGCAGTTCTTC | CASSFPGNEQFF
many | TRBJ1-1 | TRBV12-3/TRBV12-4 | TRBD1 | TGTGCCACCCAGGGGGCAGTTTTCCTCCCTGAAGCTTTCTTT | CATQGAVFLPEAFF
many | TRBJ1-1 | TRBV28 | NA | TGTGCCAGCAGCAACACACCGACTGAAGCTTTCTTT | CASSNTPTEAFF
few | TRBJ1-1 | TRBV4-1 | NA | TGCGCCAGCAGCCAAGTTGAGGTTGCGACTGAAGCTTTCTTT | CASSQVEVATEAFF
few | TRBJ2-7 | TRBV20-1 | TRBD2 | TGCAGTGCTGGGGGAATAGGGGGTAGCGGGAGCTCCTACGAGCAGTACTTC | CSAGGIGGSGSSYEQYF
many | TRBJ1-2 | TRBV15 | NA | TGTGCCACCAGCAGAGACCAAGGGCCCGAGGGCTACACCTTC | CATSRDQGPEGYTF
few | TRBJ2-5 | TRBV7-3 | NA | TGTGCCAGCAGCCAAGGGGGGTGGGAGACCCAGTACTTC | CASSQGGWETQYF
NA | TRBJ2-1 | TRBV7-2 | TRBD1 | TGTGCCAGCAGCTTGACAGGGCTCAATGAGCAGTTCTTC | CASSLTGLNEQFF
NA | TRBJ1-1 | TRBV5-1 | NA | TGCGCCAGCAGCTTGGTTGGGGACAAAATCAACACTGAAGCTTTCTTT | CASSLVGDKINTEAFF
many | TRBJ2-7 | TRBV29-1 | NA | TGCAGCGTTGATCGCGGCTACGAGCAGTACTTC | CSVDRGYEQYF